This T cell receptor (beta chain) appears in the sequencing data of a study of tumor-infiltrating lymphocytes in primary liver carcinoma. In the study overall: Tissue type made little difference to sample yields of roughly 3.5 to 7.13 million productive TCRbeta reads.

The authors made TCR beta cDNA from 400 to 550 ng total RNA with a constant-region primer. Slightly modified ARM-PCR, run as three nested multiplex PCR rounds, produced the TCR beta libraries. A single record per CDR3 protein comes from TCRdb applying MiXCR to the multiplex PCR reads. Of some 190,000 distinct CDR3 sequences listed, approximately 86% were seen once; the top ten hold 18%. Total RNA and DNA came together from around 20-30 mg of bulk tissue without cell sorting. Surgery removed the patients' primary liver carcinoma. Sequences were obtained from tumor tissue from primary liver carcinoma. The receptor's source is a middle-aged man with primary liver carcinoma and hepatitis B virus infection.

The CDR3 is CASSSPRQGPDRQYF. Here the CDR3 DNA reads TGTGCCAGCAGCTCACCAAGACAGGGCCCAGATAGGCAGTATTTT. The rearrangement uses TRBV21-1 and TRBJ2-3; TRBD1, as called in the table, went unchecked against the DNA. TRBV21-1 is a pseudogene locus. This CDR3 spans 15 amino acids.